This T cell receptor (beta chain) was obtained from a study of blood T cell repertoires in COVID-19. The data were produced by immunoSEQ multiplex PCR, yet TCRdb's version contains in-frame clones alone and is incomplete. The table includes 200,000 to 250,000 clones, just over 85% detected once. The CDR3 has 15 amino acids. Per germline, CDR1 MNHGY and CDR2 SVAAGI. Trimming cost V 10 bases and J 2 bases; bases outside gene matches: 11. In terms of age and location, participants ranged from roughly 18 to 90 years and lived in roughly 22 US areas. The TCR comes from a middle-aged woman with acute COVID-19. Material: PBMCs or T cells enriched from blood (not recorded which). The chain employs TRBV6-9 and TRBJ2-1; 7 bases align to TRBD2. Written as DNA, the CDR3 is TGTGCCATCGACCCCGGGACTATCCCCTACAATGAGCAGTTCTTC. Its translation: CAIDPGTIPYNEQFF.